The 26 T cell receptor beta chains given below trace back to one sample, sequenced in a study of T cells after yellow fever vaccination (dated by TCRdb to about 2019). The meaning of the sample's treatment or condition label: live attenuated yellow fever vaccine strain. Libraries came from 5' RACE. The sequencer listed for this sample is Illumina HiSeq 2500. Clones were called with MiXCR by TCRdb after fastp trimmed the public reads at Q25, and only in-frame beta chains were retained. Records with the same CDR3 protein are collapsed into one entry carrying the most frequent genes and DNA. Across this sample there are under 700,000 distinct CDR3 sequences, with less than 20% seen only once. In total, the top ten clones hold roughly 17% of the sample. Here the sequenced sample was PBMCs, taken around 5 days after the first yellow fever vaccination. These receptors all stem from a man younger than 30 who received the YFV17D yellow fever vaccine.

This clonotype has a handful of counts. The chain carries TRBV20-1 and TRBJ1-2, with a possible D match to TRBD1 (5 bases). This CDR3 region has 14 residues. Germline V gene lookup returns CDR1 DFQATT and CDR2 SNEGSKA (reference sequence). V gave up 2 bases and J gave up 4 bases, with 14 bases separating them. DNA of the CDR3: TGCAGTGCTAGAATTCCTAGGGACGCCTATGGCTACACCTTC. Translating it yields CSARIPRDAYGYTF.

V gene TRBV4-3 combines with J gene TRBJ2-2; no clear D gene. The germline gives CDR1 LGHNA, CDR2 YSLEER. This CDR3 comprises 15 residues. Trimming stripped 0 bases from V and 6 bases from J, with 11 bases between. Written as DNA, the CDR3 is TGCGCCAGCAGCCAAGACCGGAGATGGGCCGGGGAGCTGTTTTTT. Its protein product is CASSQDRRWAGELFF.

This clonotype was observed a few times. The V call is TRBV11-2, the J call TRBJ2-7; a possible D gene is TRBD2 (5 bases). The CDR3 loop spans 15 amino acids. Trimming pared 4 bases from V and 3 bases from J, leaving 16 bases between. Germline-derived CDR1 and CDR2 are SGHAT and FQNNGV. CDR3 DNA sequence: TGTGCCAGCAGCTCATACCGCCAACGGGGCTACGAGCAGTACTTC. Translated: CASSSYRQRGYEQYF.

V is TRBV25-1 and J is TRBJ2-2; D is perhaps TRBD1 (7 bases). V lost 11 bases to trimming and J lost 0 bases, with 10 bases between them. Looked up from germline, CDR1 is MGHDK and CDR2 is SYGVNS. This CDR3 region has 13 residues. CDR3 nucleotides: TGTGCCTGCGGGACAGCGAACACCGGGGAGCTGTTTTTT. Residues: CACGTANTGELFF.

In its sample, this clonotype was seen many times. This chain connects TRBV10-3 to TRBJ2-5; D possibly corresponds to TRBD2 (5 bases). Germline V CDR1 and CDR2: ENHRY, SYGVKD. V was shortened by 8 bases and J by 2 bases, with 15 bases between the two germline ends. The CDR3 loop spans 14 amino acids. The CDR3 sequence: CAISPEDSQETQYF. The CDR3 DNA sequence: TGTGCCATCTCCCCGGAGGATTCTCAAGAGACCCAGTACTTC.

This clonotype was seen repeatedly, ten times or more. V and J are TRBV6-1 and TRBJ1-3; D gene ambiguous. This CDR3 contains 15 residues. The germline V gene encodes CDR1 MNHNS and CDR2 SASEGT. V was shortened by 5 bases and J by 1 base, with 12 bases between the two germline ends. CDR3 DNA: TGTGCCAGCAGTAAACAAACAGTTTCTGGAAACACCATATATTTT. Translation gives CASSKQTVSGNTIYF.

This sequence joins TRBV4-1 and TRBJ2-1; D possibly corresponds to TRBD2 (7 bases). Germline V gene data show CDR1 as MGHRA and CDR2 as YSYEKL. The CDR3 runs to 17 residues. Trimming stripped 3 bases from V and 7 bases from J, with 22 bases between. CDR3 coding DNA: TGCGCCAGCAGCCAGCAGCCTCAGGGCAGGGGAGGGAATGAGCAGTTCTTC. Its translation: CASSQQPQGRGGNEQFF.

This chain joins TRBV5-1 and TRBJ1-2; D remains ambiguous. The CDR3 sequence is 12 residues long. Per the germline V gene, CDR1 is SGHRS and CDR2 is YFSETQ. Trimming shortened V by 0 bases and J by 6 bases, and 6 bases separated the two germline ends. The CDR3 sequence: CASSLGQDGYTF. DNA of the CDR3: TGCGCCAGCAGCTTGGGTCAGGATGGCTACACCTTC.

The chain employs TRBV6-1 and TRBJ1-5; a possible D gene is TRBD1 (5 bases). The CDR3 has 13 amino acids. In germline, CDR1 is MNHNS, CDR2 SASEGT. V gave up 7 bases and J gave up 5 bases, with 12 bases separating them. The chain's CDR3 is CASISRVDQPQHF. The CDR3, as DNA: TGTGCCAGCATCAGCAGGGTCGATCAGCCCCAGCATTTT.

This sequence joins TRBV28 and TRBJ2-3, with a tentative D call TRBD1 (6 bases). Germline V gene sequence: CDR1 MDHEN, CDR2 SYDVKM. The V gene lost 3 bases and the J gene lost 2 bases, with 12 bases spanning the gap. The CDR3 consists of 15 residues. CDR3 loop: CASSLGADHTDTQYF. The CDR3, as DNA: TGTGCCAGCAGTTTGGGGGCAGATCACACAGATACGCAGTATTTT.

This rearrangement joins TRBV6-1 to TRBJ2-1; D is uncertain. This CDR3 is 14 amino acids long. V was clipped by 3 bases and J by 1 base, with 7 bases between them. Germline V gives CDR1 MNHNS, CDR2 SASEGT. CDR3 region: CASSESRSYNEQFF. Written as DNA, the CDR3 is TGTGCCAGCAGTGAGAGTCGATCCTACAATGAGCAGTTCTTC.

The chain combines TRBV20-1 with TRBJ2-3, with 11 bases lining up with TRBD2. The CDR3 sequence is 16 residues long. Germline V CDR1 and CDR2: DFQATT, SNEGSKA (reference sequence). V lost 1 base and J lost 1; bases outside the gene matches: 4. CDR3 residues: CSARGLLAGGTDTQYF. In DNA form, the CDR3 reads TGCAGTGCTAGAGGATTACTAGCGGGGGGCACAGATACGCAGTATTTT.

On this clonotype: A read error may account for a junction end that differs from germline. The chain employs TRBV4-3 and TRBJ2-1, with 9 bases that match TRBD2. There are 16 residues in the CDR3. Germline assignment: CDR1 LGHNA and CDR2 YSLEER. The CDR3 loop is CASSQGLRGGLNEQFF. The DNA of the CDR3 is TGCGCCAGCAGTCAAGGGCTGCGGGGGGGGCTCAATGAGCAGTTCTTC.

This clonotype showed up many times. This sequence joins TRBV5-1 and TRBJ1-1, with D tentatively TRBD1 (6 bases). CDR3 size: 14 residues. Germline V gene sequence: CDR1 SGHRS, CDR2 YFSETQ. Trimming removed 0 bases at V and 0 bases at J, with 6 bases between. DNA of the CDR3: TGCGCCAGCAGCTTGGGGACAGTGAACACTGAAGCTTTCTTT. Translated: CASSLGTVNTEAFF. Full variable domain (outside the CDR3, taken from reference TRBV5-1 and TRBJ1-1): KAGVTQTPRYLIKTRGQQVTLSCSPISGHRSVSWYQQTPGQGLQFLFEYFSETQRNKGNFPGRFSGRQFSNSRSEMNVSTLELGDSALYLCASSLGTVNTEAFFGQGTRLTVV.

In this sample, this clonotype turned up many times. The V call is TRBV20-1, the J call TRBJ2-6; D is undetermined. CDR1 DFQATT and CDR2 SNEGSKA come from the germline V gene (reference sequence). CDR3 length equals 15 residues. The ends were cut back, 4 bases at V and 2 bases at J, with 12 bases in the middle. The CDR3 region has the DNA TGCAGTGCTATCAACATCGGACCTGGGGCCAACGTCCTGACTTTC. Translating gives CSAINIGPGANVLTF.

This clonotype has just a few counts. V usage is TRBV6-2 or TRBV6-3 and J usage is TRBJ2-1; 8 positions match TRBD2. CDR1 is MNHEY and CDR2 is SVGEGT in the germline V gene. Trimming removed 0 bases from V and 6 bases from J; junction bases left unmatched: 7. This CDR3 region has 16 residues. CDR3 sequence: CASSYSPAGEVNEQFF. CDR3 bases: TGTGCCAGCAGTTACTCCCCAGCGGGGGAGGTCAATGAGCAGTTCTTC.

This chain connects TRBV15 to TRBJ2-7; D perhaps matches TRBD1 (6 bases). This CDR3 comprises 15 residues. Trimming stripped 4 bases from V and 7 bases from J, with 20 bases between. In germline, CDR1 is LNHNV, CDR2 YYDKDF (reference sequence). The CDR3: CATSKQGSLIGEQYF. The CDR3 DNA reads as TGTGCCACCAGCAAACAGGGATCCCTAATCGGGGAGCAGTACTTC.

This chain connects TRBV24-1 to TRBJ2-3; D is uncertain. CDR3 length: 15 residues. V gave up 0 bases and J gave up 4 bases, with 10 bases separating them. Looked up from germline, CDR1 is KGHDR and CDR2 is SFDVKD. The CDR3 spells CATSDLKGPPDTQYF. DNA for the CDR3: TGTGCCACCAGTGATTTGAAGGGCCCCCCAGATACGCAGTATTTT.

This clonotype has more than one count but fewer than ten. The rearrangement joins TRBV15 to TRBJ1-2, with 7 bases matching TRBD1. The CDR3 contains 15 residues. J gave up 4 bases and V 3 bases, and 8 bases lay outside the gene matches. The germline V gene encodes CDR1 LNHNV and CDR2 YYDKDF (reference sequence). CDR3 protein: CATSSLGQASYGYTF. Written as DNA, the CDR3 is TGTGCCACCAGCAGCCTCGGACAGGCCAGCTATGGCTACACCTTC.

This clonotype was detected ten times or more. The chain recombines TRBV4-3 with TRBJ1-2, with 12 nucleotides matching TRBD1. CDR3 length: 15 residues. Germline V gene lookup returns CDR1 LGHNA and CDR2 YSLEER. Germline trimming cut 4 bases from V and 5 bases from J; bases unmatched to any gene: 5. CDR3 coding DNA: TGCGCCAGCAGCCGGGGACAGGGGGCTTTGTATGGCTACACCTTC. This codes for CASSRGQGALYGYTF.

This clonotype has more than one count but fewer than ten. The chain has TRBV6-1 and TRBJ2-3, with 11 bases matching TRBD2. Germline V lookup: CDR1 MNHNS, CDR2 SASEGT. This CDR3 is 17 amino acids long. V gave up 5 bases and J gave up 2 bases; unmatched junction bases: 9. The CDR3 DNA sequence: TGTGCCAGCAGTCCCATGACTAGCGGGGACTACACAGATACGCAGTATTTT. Translating it yields CASSPMTSGDYTDTQYF.

This clonotype occurred a few times. The junction differs from germline at one of its ends, possibly a read error. In nucleotides, the CDR3 is TGTGCCAGCAGCCGTTTTCGGACTGGTCAGGAAATCTTC. It yields the protein CASSRFRTGQEIF. The chain is built from TRBV9 and TRBJ2-1; TRBD2 is a possible D gene (5 bases). Germline-derived CDR1 and CDR2 are SGDLS and YYNGEE. The CDR3 extends over 13 amino acids. Drawing the rest from reference TRBV9 and TRBJ2-1, the complete variable domain is DSGVTQTPKHLITATGQRVTLRCSPRSGDLSVYWYQQSLDQGLQFLIQYYNGEERAKGNILERFSAQQFPDLHSELNLSSLELGDSALYFCASSRFRTGQEIFGPGTRLTVL.

This clonotype came up a few times. The CDR3 is CASRVSGGDTEAFF. The CDR3 DNA reads as TGTGCCAGCAGGGTCTCAGGGGGAGATACTGAAGCTTTCTTT. The genes are TRBV12-3 or TRBV12-4 and TRBJ1-1; the match to TRBD1 covers 7 bases. This CDR3 has 14 amino acids. V shed 6 bases and J 5 bases; nucleotides not matched to a gene: 9.

The chain joins TRBV20-1 to TRBJ1-5; tentatively, D is TRBD1 (6 bases). This CDR3 spans 15 amino acids. The V gene lost 3 bases and the J gene lost 0 bases, with 12 bases spanning the gap. Looked up from germline, CDR1 is DFQATT and CDR2 is SNEGSKA (reference sequence). The CDR3: CSAREGGGSNQPQHF. CDR3 DNA: TGCAGTGCTAGGGAGGGGGGGGGTAGCAATCAGCCCCAGCATTTT.

This clonotype appeared many times. This chain uses TRBV5-1 with TRBJ2-2; D is unclear. Germline lookup yields CDR1 SGHRS and CDR2 YFSETQ. The germline V and J ends were trimmed by 0 bases and 5 bases, with 8 bases remaining between them. CDR3 length equals 14 residues. The CDR3 protein is CASSLGVRTGELFF. Here the CDR3 DNA reads TGCGCCAGCAGCTTGGGTGTTCGGACCGGGGAGCTGTTTTTT.

For the CDR3, the DNA is TGTGCCAGCAGTCGCCAGGAGGTCGCGTCCGGAAACACCATATATTTT. Translated, it gives CASSRQEVASGNTIYF. V is TRBV6-1 and J is TRBJ1-3; D gene uncertain. The V end lost 5 bases, the J end lost 4 bases, and 18 bases lay between the germline ends. The CDR3 has 16 amino acids. CDR1 is MNHNS, CDR2 SASEGT, per germline.